One and the same sample provided the 8 T cell receptor beta chains below, sequenced in a study of T cell responses to AZD1222 COVID-19 vaccine. The protocol was immunoSEQ multiplex PCR, while the TCRdb copy is restricted to in-frame clones and leaves out a portion. The top ten hold around 3% of the sample, which has about 110,000 clones, around 90% seen once. The material sequenced was peripheral blood, taken on day 0 of AZD1222 vaccination. Source of these receptors: an adult in good health.

The chain has TRBV15 and TRBJ1-5; no reliable D call. Germline V gives CDR1 LNHNV, CDR2 YYDKDF (reference sequence). The CDR3 contains 15 residues. Trimming removed 1 base at V and 3 bases at J, with 10 bases between. CDR3 amino acids: CATSRGTVVNQPQHF. Here the CDR3 DNA reads TGTGCCACCAGCAGAGGGACCGTAGTCAATCAGCCCCAGCATTTT.

The chain carries TRBV28 and TRBJ2-3; weak D call: TRBD1 (6 bases). Germline CDR1 MDHEN, CDR2 SYDVKM. The V end lost 2 bases, the J end lost 4 bases, and 13 bases lay between the germline ends. The CDR3 is 15 residues long. CDR3 sequence: CASSLSTGISDTQYF. The CDR3, as DNA: TGTGCCAGCAGTTTAAGCACAGGGATTTCAGATACGCAGTATTTT.

The gene calls are TRBV10-3 and TRBJ2-7, with TRBD2 matching over 11 bases. The J segment lost 7 bases and the V segment lost 10 bases, leaving 12 bases of the junction unmatched. Germline values: CDR1 ENHRY, CDR2 SYGVKD. This CDR3 is built from 14 residues. CDR3 DNA: TGTGCCACCCGGGGTAGCGGGAGGGCCAGGGAGCAGTACTTC. Protein sequence: CATRGSGRAREQYF.

The V and J genes are TRBV5-1 and TRBJ1-1; a possible D gene is TRBD1 (6 bases). This CDR3 is 16 amino acids long. The germline CDR1 and CDR2 sequences are SGHRS and YFSETQ. Trimming removed 3 bases from V and 3 bases from J, with 18 bases in between. CDR3 nucleotides: TGCGCCAGCAGCTCCTCACAGGGTTACGGAGACACTGAAGCTTTCTTT. Its translation: CASSSSQGYGDTEAFF.

The chain joins TRBV18 to TRBJ2-3; the D is unclear. Per germline, CDR1 KGHSH and CDR2 LQKENI. V shed 2 bases and J shed 0 bases, with 3 bases lying between them. CDR3 length: 13 amino acids. Here the CDR3 reads CASSPESTDTQYF. Written as DNA, the CDR3 is TGTGCCAGCTCACCAGAGAGCACAGATACGCAGTATTTT.

This clone was seen just once. V usage is TRBV19 and J usage is TRBJ1-1, with a possible D match to TRBD1 (5 bases). With 5 bases removed from V and 6 bases from J, the gap between germline ends came to 13 bases. CDR1 is LNHDA and CDR2 is SQIVND in the germline V gene (reference sequence). The CDR3 has 13 residues. The CDR3 coding sequence is TGTGCCAGTAGTGAGGGACGACTTTCTGAAGCTTTCTTT. Protein: CASSEGRLSEAFF.

The chain joins TRBV6-5 to TRBJ1-5; D uncertain. This CDR3 comprises 13 residues. Germline V gives CDR1 MNHEY, CDR2 SVGAGI. V lost 2 bases and J 4 bases, leaving 6 bases between the germline ends. The CDR3 loop is CASSYRINQPQHF. As DNA, the CDR3 is TGTGCCAGCAGTTACAGGATTAATCAGCCCCAGCATTTT.

This chain connects TRBV19 to TRBJ1-2; 7 bases match TRBD1. The CDR3 has 13 residues. The V gene end was trimmed by 7 bases and the J gene end by 4 bases; junction bases not matched to a gene: 6. Germline V gene sequence: CDR1 LNHDA, CDR2 SQIVND (reference sequence). The CDR3 coding sequence is TGTGCCAGTAACGACCGGGACAGCTATGGCTACACCTTC. The encoded protein is CASNDRDSYGYTF.